The 2 T cell receptor beta chains listed next were all sequenced from one sample in a study of spatial heterogeneity in lung cancer. The sample's time point: sample taken at primary tumor resection. TCRdb independently ran MiXCR on the 5' RACE reads; one entry per CDR3 protein. The table lists about 6,100 distinct CDR3 sequences, less than 9% of them singletons, with approximately 17% in the top ten. Sequencing used normal lung tissue next to the tumor, obtained at surgery. Receptors were obtained from a female donor with early-stage non-small cell lung cancer.

In its sample, this clonotype was seen many times. V gene TRBV7-6 combines with J gene TRBJ2-7, with 10 bases fitting TRBD2. V dropped 1 base and J dropped 9; count of bases not matched to a gene: 9. Germline CDR1 reads SGHVS; CDR2 reads FNYEAQ. This CDR3 region has 15 residues. CDR3 bases: TGTGCCAGCAGCTTAGACCCTGCTAGCGGGGGTGTGCAGTACTTC. Encoded protein: CASSLDPASGGVQYF. The full variable domain, in which reference TRBV7-6 and TRBJ2-7 provide the parts outside the CDR3, is GAGVSQSPRYKVTKRGQDVALRCDPISGHVSLYWYRQALGQGPEFLTYFNYEAQQDKSGLPNDRFSAERPEGSISTLTIQRTEQRDSAMYRCASSLDPASGGVQYFGPGTRLTVT.

The chain employs TRBV19 and TRBJ1-2; D ambiguous. The ends were cut back, 9 bases at V and 2 bases at J, with 7 bases in the middle. Germline V gene data show CDR1 as LNHDA and CDR2 as SQIVND (reference sequence). The length of the CDR3 is 11 residues. The CDR3 protein is CASHHNYGYTF. CDR3 nucleotides: TGTGCCAGCCATCACAACTATGGCTACACCTTC.